Following are 26 T cell receptor beta chains from one sample sequenced in a study of blood T cell repertoires in COVID-19. Some clones are missing from TCRdb's copy, which holds only in-frame ones; the method was immunoSEQ multiplex PCR. This table holds some 200,000 clones, roughly 80% found once. Sequencing was performed on peripheral blood. The receptors were sampled from an elderly woman with acute or convalescent COVID-19.

The rearrangement uses TRBV5-6 and TRBJ2-5; 7 nucleotides agree with TRBD1. From germline, CDR1 is SGHDT and CDR2 YYEEEE. V was pared by 4 bases and J by 4 bases, with 7 bases of the junction left unmatched. The CDR3 is 14 amino acids. The CDR3 region is CASSATGYRETQYF. The CDR3 coding sequence is TGTGCCAGCAGCGCGACAGGGTATAGAGAGACCCAGTACTTC.

The V and J genes are TRBV27 and TRBJ1-6, with 10 bases fitting TRBD1. This CDR3 has 15 residues. Germline assignment: CDR1 MNHEY and CDR2 SMNVEV (reference sequence). The V gene end was trimmed by 5 bases and the J gene end by 8 bases; junction bases not matched to a gene: 6. CDR3 region: CASSTTGTGDSPLHF. CDR3 DNA: TGTGCCAGCAGTACCACCGGGACAGGGGATTCACCCCTCCACTTT.

The genes are TRBV7-2 and TRBJ1-3; D gene unclear. Germline CDR1 and CDR2: SGHTA and FQGNSA. The CDR3 runs 15 residues. The ends were cut back, 1 base at V and 8 bases at J, with 15 bases in the middle. Here the CDR3 DNA reads TGTGCCAGCAGCTTAGTTAAAGCCCTGGCGGACACCATATATTTT. Protein product: CASSLVKALADTIYF.

This sequence joins TRBV13 and TRBJ1-1, with TRBD1 matching over 9 bases. The CDR3 runs 14 residues. Germline assignment: CDR1 PRHDT and CDR2 FYEKMQ (reference sequence). The trim removed 4 bases at V and 6 bases at J, leaving 6 bases unmatched. For the CDR3, the DNA is TGTGCCAGCAGCTCCCGGACAGGGGAGGCTGAAGCTTTCTTT. It yields the protein CASSSRTGEAEAFF.

The chain carries TRBV10-1 and TRBJ1-4, with D possibly matching TRBD1 (5 bases). CDR1 WNHNN and CDR2 SYGVQD come from the germline V gene (reference sequence). V was clipped by 0 bases and J by 0 bases, with 11 bases between them. This CDR3 spans 17 amino acids. The CDR3 loop reads CASSESNTGATNEKLFF. Here the CDR3 DNA reads TGCGCCAGCAGTGAGTCGAATACGGGGGCAACTAATGAAAAACTGTTTTTT.

V and J are TRBV11-3 and TRBJ2-1, with D uncertain. V lost 6 bases, J lost 9 bases, and 15 bases lay in between. In germline, CDR1 is SGHNT, CDR2 YENEEA. CDR3 length: 13 residues. Here the CDR3 DNA reads TGTGCCAGCAGTTCGACTGGGTTGGGTGAGCAGTTCTTC. Translation: CASSSTGLGEQFF.

V gene TRBV28 combines with J gene TRBJ1-5, with D perhaps matching TRBD1 (5 bases). The V and J ends lost 5 bases and 3 bases respectively, with 20 bases between them. The germline V gene has CDR1 MDHEN and CDR2 SYDVKM. The CDR3 loop spans 17 amino acids. This CDR3 is CASSGSGSSADNQPQHF. The CDR3 nucleotides read TGTGCCAGCAGTGGATCAGGGTCATCGGCCGACAATCAGCCCCAGCATTTT.

This sequence joins TRBV5-8 and TRBJ1-4; TRBD1 aligns across 7 bases. This CDR3 has 15 amino acids. The germline V gene encodes CDR1 SGHTS and CDR2 YDEGEE. V lost 3 bases and J lost 4; bases outside the gene matches: 6. DNA for the CDR3: TGTGCCAGCAGCTGGGAGACAGGGAATAATGAAAAACTGTTTTTT. This codes for CASSWETGNNEKLFF. The full variable domain, rest sourced from reference TRBV5-8 and TRBJ1-4, is EAGVTQSPTHLIKTRGQQATLRCSPISGHTSVYWYQQALGLGLQFLLWYDEGEERNRGNFPPRFSGRQFPNYSSELNVNALELEDSALYLCASSWETGNNEKLFFGSGTQLSVL.

The V call is TRBV6-2 or TRBV6-3, the J call TRBJ2-1, with a tentative D call TRBD1 (6 bases). V was shortened by 0 bases and J by 5 bases, with 14 bases between the two germline ends. The germline gives CDR1 MNHEY, CDR2 SVGEGT. The CDR3 loop spans 16 amino acids. The CDR3 region has the DNA TGTGCCAGCAGTTACTCGTGGCAGGGGATTGACAATGAGCAGTTCTTC. Translated, it gives CASSYSWQGIDNEQFF.

The V and J genes are TRBV7-9 and TRBJ2-1; 15 nucleotides match TRBD2. Trimming took 4 bases from V and 7 from J; bases not matched to a gene: 11. The CDR3 runs to 18 residues. From germline, CDR1 is SEHNR and CDR2 FQNEAQ (reference sequence). The DNA for the CDR3 is TGTGCCAGCAGCTCCGATGGGACTAGCGGGAGGTTGGGGAATGAGCAGTTCTTC. This sequence encodes CASSSDGTSGRLGNEQFF.

The rearrangement links TRBV7-2 to TRBJ1-2; D may be TRBD1 (5 bases). The V end lost 5 bases, the J end lost 4 bases, and 14 bases lay between the germline ends. The CDR3 has 14 amino acids. Germline lookup yields CDR1 SGHTA and CDR2 FQGNSA. Written as DNA, the CDR3 is TGTGCCAGCAGCCCGGGGGGGACCTCCTATGGCTACACCTTC. Translated: CASSPGGTSYGYTF.

This clone was detected only a few times. This chain links TRBV11-2 with TRBJ1-1, with TRBD1 identical over 7 bases. V trimming: 5 bases; J trimming: 4 bases; junction bases outside the gene matches: 7. The CDR3 runs to 14 residues. Per germline, CDR1 SGHAT and CDR2 FQNNGV. The chain's CDR3 is CASSPTGSPTEAFF. The CDR3 bases are TGTGCCAGCAGCCCGACAGGGTCCCCCACTGAAGCTTTCTTT.

V and J are TRBV30 and TRBJ2-1, with a weak D call TRBD1 (6 bases). Trimming pared 5 bases from V and 7 bases from J, leaving 21 bases between. This CDR3 has 15 residues. Germline CDR1 GTSNPN, CDR2 SVGIG (reference sequence). The CDR3: CAWSPRSRGRNEQFF. As DNA, the CDR3 is TGTGCCTGGTCGCCCCGATCCAGGGGAAGGAATGAGCAGTTCTTC.

The chain joins TRBV7-3 to TRBJ2-5, with 12 bases aligning to TRBD2. Looked up from germline, CDR1 is SGHTA and CDR2 is FQGTGA. CDR3 length: 14 amino acids. J gave up 5 bases and V 5 bases, and 3 bases lay outside the gene matches. Here the CDR3 reads CASSPSGRDETQYF. The CDR3 DNA sequence: TGTGCCAGCAGCCCTAGCGGGAGGGATGAGACCCAGTACTTC.

This clone was seen a single time. CDR3: CASNYGTGGYNEQFF. CDR3 sequence (DNA): TGTGCCAGCAACTATGGGACAGGGGGATACAATGAGCAGTTCTTC. This chain links TRBV5-6 with TRBJ2-1, with 11 nucleotides matching TRBD1. This CDR3 spans 15 amino acids. CDR1 SGHDT and CDR2 YYEEEE come from the germline V gene. The J segment lost 4 bases and the V segment lost 6 bases, leaving 6 bases of the junction unmatched.

The chain joins TRBV7-9 to TRBJ1-2, with 9 bases aligning to TRBD1. CDR1 is SEHNR, CDR2 FQNEAQ, per germline (reference sequence). The CDR3 is 15 amino acids. After removal of 6 bases from V and 5 bases from J, the junction contained 10 bases not matched to a gene. The CDR3 DNA sequence: TGTGCCAGCAGTCCTGCGACAGACAGGGGGTATGGCTACACCTTC. Translating gives CASSPATDRGYGYTF.

The rearrangement joins TRBV27 to TRBJ1-1, with D unresolved. CDR3 length: 16 amino acids. V gave up 4 bases and J gave up 0 bases, with 15 bases separating them. Per germline, CDR1 MNHEY and CDR2 SMNVEV (reference sequence). CDR3 nucleotide sequence: TGTGCCAGCAGTTCCCTTCAGGCGAGAATGAACACTGAAGCTTTCTTT. The encoded protein is CASSSLQARMNTEAFF.

This clone was seen just once. The chain joins TRBV2 to TRBJ2-3; 7 bases are a match to TRBD1. Germline CDR1 is SNHLY and CDR2 is FYNNEI. V gave up 4 bases and J gave up 3 bases; unmatched junction bases: 4. The CDR3 length is 14 residues. CDR3: CASSAQGVTDTQYF. CDR3 DNA sequence: TGTGCCAGCAGTGCCCAGGGGGTGACAGATACGCAGTATTTT.

The chain joins TRBV10-3 to TRBJ1-1; 7 bases agree with TRBD1. J gave up 5 bases and V 6 bases, and 9 bases lay outside the gene matches. From germline, CDR1 is ENHRY and CDR2 SYGVKD. This CDR3 has 14 amino acids. As DNA, the CDR3 is TGTGCCATCAGAGAAGACAGGGTGAGGACTGAAGCTTTCTTT. The encoded protein is CAIREDRVRTEAFF.

This clone was seen once. J is TRBJ2-1 and V is TRBV15, with D tentatively TRBD2 (6 bases). The V and J ends lost 11 bases and 2 bases respectively, with 7 bases between them. From germline, CDR1 is LNHNV and CDR2 YYDKDF (reference sequence). CDR3 size: 11 residues. CDR3 in DNA: TGTGCCGCGGGGCCCTACAATGAGCAGTTCTTC. This codes for CAAGPYNEQFF. The entire variable domain, with the rest obtained from reference TRBV15 and TRBJ2-1, is as follows: DAMVIQNPRYQVTQFGKPVTLSCSQTLNHNVMYWYQQKSSQAPKLLFHYYDKDFNNEADTPDNFQSRRPNTSFCFLDIRSPGLGDTAMYLCAAGPYNEQFFGPGTRLTVL.

The chain uses TRBV2 and TRBJ2-5, with D uncertain. The CDR3 consists of 16 residues. V lost 2 bases, J lost 0 bases, and 13 bases lay in between. Germline V CDR1 and CDR2: SNHLY, FYNNEI. The CDR3: CASSETSIKYQETQYF. In DNA, the CDR3 is TGTGCCAGCAGTGAAACATCAATTAAGTACCAAGAGACCCAGTACTTC.

A note on this clone: Other nucleotide sequences from this sample produce the same CDR3. The CDR3 bases are TGTGCCAGTAGGGACAGGCCGAACACTGAAGCTTTCTTT. Its protein is CASRDRPNTEAFF. This chain joins TRBV19 and TRBJ1-1; 7 bases fit TRBD1. CDR3 length: 13 residues. The V segment lost 6 bases and the J segment 1 base; nucleotides outside the gene matches: 2. From germline, CDR1 is LNHDA and CDR2 SQIVND (reference sequence).

This chain links TRBV6-5 with TRBJ1-1; TRBD1 is a possible D gene (5 bases). The CDR3 length is 13 residues. V was trimmed by 7 bases and J by 6 bases, leaving 15 bases between them. Germline values: CDR1 MNHEY, CDR2 SVGAGI. CDR3 nucleotides: TGTGCCAGCACCGAAGGATTACAGGCTGAAGCTTTCTTT. This codes for CASTEGLQAEAFF.

This clone was counted between two and nine times. The chain joins TRBV5-1 to TRBJ1-2, with 8 nucleotides matching TRBD1. J lost 0 bases, V lost 3 bases, and 1 base had no gene match. The CDR3 length is 14 residues. Germline V CDR1 and CDR2: SGHRS, YFSETQ. The CDR3 region is CASSSGQANYGYTF. CDR3 nucleotide sequence: TGCGCCAGCAGCTCGGGACAGGCTAACTATGGCTACACCTTC.

V is TRBV18 and J is TRBJ2-1, with D perhaps TRBD1 (7 bases). This CDR3 contains 14 residues. Germline CDR1 KGHSH, CDR2 LQKENI. The ends were cut back, 3 bases at V and 3 bases at J, with 9 bases in the middle. CDR3 residues: CASSPRDSYNEQFF. CDR3 DNA: TGTGCCAGCTCACCGCGGGACAGCTACAATGAGCAGTTCTTC.

The chain has TRBV6-4 and TRBJ1-2, with TRBD1 matching 9 bases. With 8 bases clipped from V and 7 bases from J, the junction kept 11 bases outside the gene matches. This CDR3 is built from 14 residues. Germline CDR1 MRHNA, CDR2 SNTAGT. The CDR3 loop is CASSTSQGAFGYTF. In nucleotides, the CDR3 is TGTGCCAGCTCCACCTCACAGGGGGCGTTTGGCTACACCTTC.